The count of the clone carrying this T cell receptor (beta chain) is one. Its specificity is unknown. These data are taken from a study of cytomegalovirus exposure and HLA in healthy donors. Findings and limits, study-wide: Many donors carried some public TCRs, although rarity characterized most TCR sequences. The study listed roughly 150 cytomegalovirus-associated TCR beta chains. A later analysis associated 16,951 TCR beta sequences with HLA alleles at a 0.05 false discovery rate. From TCR beta sequences, most subjects' HLA-A and HLA-B alleles were reportedly predicted accurately.

It was with 60 Vbeta and 13 Jbeta primers that the PCR ran. Libraries were prepared by immunoSEQ multiplex PCR; TCRdb keeps only in-frame clonotypes and omits some of them. The repertoire includes about 140,000 clones, around 80% of them detected once, and under 3% sits in the top ten. Trimming shortened V by 4 bases and J by 4 bases, and 11 bases separated the two germline ends. Germline lookup yields CDR1 LNHDA and CDR2 SQIVND (reference sequence). The CDR3 consists of 14 residues. The sample consisted of PBMCs. The TCR sequence derives from a female donor in good health and CMV-seronegative. The chain uses TRBV19 and TRBJ2-1, with a tentative D call TRBD2 (5 bases). The CDR3 is CASSRETGYNEQFF. The CDR3 DNA reads as TGTGCCAGTAGTAGGGAGACGGGTTACAATGAGCAGTTCTTC.